Following are 9 T cell receptor beta chains from one sample sequenced in a study of T cells in Graves' hyperthyroidism and ophthalmopathy. Amplification of TCR beta CDR3 regions used RNA as the template. The HTBI primer set drove a first-round RT-PCR of the TCR CDR3. A single record per CDR3 protein comes from TCRdb applying MiXCR to the multiplex PCR reads. The sample shows under 300,000 distinct CDR3 sequences, 13% of them seen only once. Sequenced sample: blood. Receptors were obtained from a woman between 25 and 40 years old with Graves' hyperthyroidism that later progressed to Graves' ophthalmopathy.

This chain joins TRBV4-2 and TRBJ2-7; 11 bases fit TRBD2. CDR3 size: 15 residues. Germline CDR1 and CDR2: LGHNA and YNFKEQ. Trimming took 0 bases from V and 7 from J; bases not matched to a gene: 5. The CDR3 loop reads CASSQETSGTGEQYF. The CDR3 DNA reads as TGTGCCAGCAGCCAAGAGACTAGCGGGACGGGGGAGCAGTACTTC.

This clonotype has more than one count but fewer than ten. The chain joins TRBV4-1 to TRBJ2-3; TRBD2 agrees at 14 bases. The germline V gene has CDR1 MGHRA and CDR2 YSYEKL. Losses at the gene ends were 4 bases for V and 1 base for J; bases not matched to a gene: 13. The length of the CDR3 is 20 residues. The CDR3 protein is CASSLFDPGLAGVGTDTQYF. In nucleotides, the CDR3 is TGCGCCAGCAGCCTTTTCGATCCGGGACTAGCGGGAGTAGGCACAGATACGCAGTATTTT.

Details on this clonotype: A much larger clone is a single base away; this may be a read error. The gene calls are TRBV15 and TRBJ2-1; D ambiguous. TRBJ2-7 explains the end of the DNA better; the J call may be wrong. The CDR3 is made up of 16 amino acids. Germline-derived CDR1 and CDR2 are LNHNV and YYDKDF (reference sequence). DNA of the CDR3: TGTGCCACCAGCAGGGACCCACTCCTAACCTACAATGAGCAGTACTTC. Translated: CATSRDPLLTYNEQYF.

Many counts were recorded for this clonotype. In DNA form, the CDR3 reads TGTGCCAGCAGTTTTTCTCGTGCAGGGCAGGACGAGCAGTACTTC. This encodes CASSFSRAGQDEQYF. The chain recombines TRBV6-2 or TRBV6-3 with TRBJ2-7, with D perhaps matching TRBD1 (5 bases). Germline CDR1 MNHEY, CDR2 SVGEGT. Trimming left V 4 bases short and J 5 bases short, with 18 bases between. The CDR3 extends over 15 amino acids.

This clonotype turned up a few times. The chain joins TRBV5-4 to TRBJ1-3, with D perhaps matching TRBD1 (5 bases). The V gene lost 3 bases and the J gene lost 3 bases, with 10 bases spanning the gap. The CDR3 is 14 residues long. Germline V gene sequence: CDR1 SGHNT, CDR2 YYREEE (reference sequence). The CDR3, as DNA: TGTGCCAGCAGCTGGGGGACCGGTGGAAACACCATATATTTT. Its protein is CASSWGTGGNTIYF.

There are a few counts of this clonotype. The chain joins TRBV5-1 to TRBJ1-6, with 7 bases aligning to TRBD1. CDR1 and CDR2 (germline): SGHRS, YFSETQ. V lost 4 bases to trimming and J lost 9 bases; unmatched junction nucleotides: 7. This CDR3 has 14 amino acids. CDR3 coding DNA: TGCGCCAGCAGCGGGGGACAGTCGTTTTCACCCCTCCACTTT. Residues: CASSGGQSFSPLHF.

In its sample, this clonotype was seen many times. This chain links TRBV29-1 with TRBJ2-1; 10 bases align to TRBD2. The CDR3 is 15 amino acids. Trimming took 3 bases from V and 5 from J; bases not matched to a gene: 7. Germline CDR1 and CDR2: SQVTM and ANQGSEA. The CDR3: CSVDPGLATHNEQFF. DNA of the CDR3: TGCAGCGTTGACCCGGGACTAGCGACCCACAATGAGCAGTTCTTC.

For this clonotype: A much more abundant neighbour one base away suggests this may be a read error. The CDR3 ends on some other residue instead of the conserved phenylalanine or tryptophan, so this is likely a read error. The V gene is TRBV6-1, the J gene TRBJ2-1, with TRBD2 identical over 11 bases. The V segment lost 7 bases and the J segment 0 bases; nucleotides outside the gene matches: 8. The CDR3 sequence is 17 residues long. Per the germline V gene, CDR1 is MNHNS and CDR2 is SASEGT. The CDR3 protein is CASIGTSGYSSYNEQFC. The CDR3 nucleotides read TGTGCCAGCATCGGGACTAGCGGTTATAGCTCCTACAATGAGCAGTTCTGC.

This clonotype has just a few counts. This chain joins TRBV7-2 and TRBJ2-3, with D possibly TRBD2 on 6 matching bases. CDR3 size: 16 residues. V lost 5 bases, J lost 10 bases, and 25 bases lay in between. Germline assignment: CDR1 SGHTA and CDR2 FQGNSA. CDR3 sequence: CASSPLLASDMDAQYF. The DNA for the CDR3 is TGTGCCAGCAGCCCCCTCTTGGCTAGCGACATGGATGCGCAGTATTTT.